A single sample gave rise to the 30 T cell receptor beta chains below, sequenced in a study of blood T cell repertoires in COVID-19. Method: immunoSEQ multiplex PCR; TCRdb's copy keeps in-frame clones and lacks some. The sample has approximately 280,000 clones, roughly 86% seen once. Input material: peripheral blood. Receptors were obtained from a man aged 18 to 29 with active or convalescent COVID-19.

This clone was seen a single time. The chain uses TRBV28 and TRBJ1-4; D remains ambiguous. V was trimmed by 6 bases and J by 10 bases, leaving 21 bases between them. This CDR3 comprises 15 residues. Looked up from germline, CDR1 is MDHEN and CDR2 is SYDVKM. The CDR3 DNA sequence: TGTGCCAGCAGCCCCTTCATGAGAGAGGGTAGAAAACTGTTTTTT. This gives the protein CASSPFMREGRKLFF.

V is TRBV15 and J is TRBJ2-6; maybe TRBD1 (7 bases). This CDR3 contains 16 residues. Trimming removed 1 base at V and 2 bases at J, with 9 bases between. Germline CDR1 is LNHNV and CDR2 is YYDKDF (reference sequence). CDR3 region: CATSRVRGAGANVLTF. The DNA of the CDR3 is TGTGCCACCAGCAGAGTCAGGGGGGCTGGGGCCAACGTCCTGACTTTC.

The rearrangement links TRBV4-3 to TRBJ1-6; D not resolved. V dropped 1 base and J dropped 6 bases, with 10 bases sitting between them. The germline V gene encodes CDR1 LGHNA and CDR2 YSLEER. This CDR3 has 15 amino acids. The CDR3 coding sequence is TGCGCCAGCAGCCAAGTCGGAGTAACTAATTCACCCCTCCACTTT. This codes for CASSQVGVTNSPLHF.

V and J are TRBV4-2 and TRBJ2-7; D is perhaps TRBD1 (6 bases). The CDR3 is made up of 14 amino acids. Trimming removed 6 bases from V and 0 bases from J, with 12 bases in between. CDR1 is LGHNA, CDR2 YNFKEQ, per germline. The CDR3 DNA reads as TGTGCCAGCAGTTCGACAGGACGCTCCTACGAGCAGTACTTC. It codes for CASSSTGRSYEQYF.

The chain couples TRBV7-3 to TRBJ2-5; the match to TRBD2 covers 8 bases. The J segment lost 5 bases and the V segment lost 1 base, leaving 12 bases of the junction unmatched. Germline-derived CDR1 and CDR2 are SGHTA and FQGTGA. The CDR3 has 17 amino acids. This CDR3 is CASSLKGPGGTEETQYF. The CDR3 DNA is TGTGCCAGCAGCTTAAAGGGCCCGGGGGGGACGGAGGAGACCCAGTACTTC.

The V gene is TRBV2, the J gene TRBJ2-5; 11 nucleotides agree with TRBD2. V trimming: 6 bases; J trimming: 2 bases; junction bases outside the gene matches: 5. This CDR3 is 15 amino acids long. Germline values: CDR1 SNHLY, CDR2 FYNNEI. CDR3 sequence: CASSFRLAGQETQYF. The DNA for the CDR3 is TGTGCCAGCAGCTTCCGACTAGCGGGGCAAGAGACCCAGTACTTC.

This chain connects TRBV7-9 to TRBJ2-3, with 7 bases lining up with TRBD2. CDR1 is SEHNR, CDR2 FQNEAQ, per germline (reference sequence). CDR3 length: 16 residues. The ends lost 1 base at V and 6 bases at J; junction bases unmatched: 10. CDR3 in DNA: TGTGCCAGCAGCTTAGGGGGTAGCGGGCCGAGGGATACGCAGTATTTT. Translation gives CASSLGGSGPRDTQYF.

The chain has TRBV4-1 and TRBJ1-2; D is ambiguous. From germline, CDR1 is MGHRA and CDR2 YSYEKL. Trimming left V 0 bases short and J 4 bases short, with 12 bases between. The CDR3 covers 15 residues. The CDR3 DNA sequence: TGCGCCAGCAGCCAAGAGTCCGGGTCGGCCTATGGCTACACCTTC. Translating it yields CASSQESGSAYGYTF.

The rearrangement joins TRBV28 to TRBJ2-1, with TRBD2 matching over 9 bases. Germline CDR1 MDHEN, CDR2 SYDVKM. The CDR3 is 15 amino acids. V dropped 3 bases and J dropped 10; count of bases not matched to a gene: 10. CDR3 loop: CASSFERGVVGEQFF. The CDR3, as DNA: TGTGCCAGCAGTTTTGAGCGGGGGGTAGTTGGAGAGCAGTTCTTC. Supplemented by reference TRBV28 and TRBJ2-1, the full variable domain reads DVKVTQSSRYLVKRTGEKVFLECVQDMDHENMFWYRQDPGLGLRLIYFSYDVKMKEKGDIPEGYSVSREKKERFSLILESASTNQTSMYLCASSFERGVVGEQFFGPGTRLTVL.

Notes on this clone: Germline is not matched at one junction end, which may reflect a read error. The chain is built from TRBV19 and TRBJ2-3; TRBD1 agrees at 11 bases. The CDR3 totals 16 residues. Germline V gene sequence: CDR1 LNHDA, CDR2 SQIVND (reference sequence). Here the CDR3 reads CASSPQWTGGTDTQYF. For the CDR3, the DNA is TGTGCCAGTAGTCCGCAGTGGACAGGGGGCACGGATACGCAGTATTTT.

This clone is a singleton in its sample. One end of the junction is discordant with germline, which a read error may explain. The genes are TRBV6-6 and TRBJ2-1; D is possibly TRBD2 (5 bases). The V gene's germline CDR1 is MNHNY and CDR2 SVGAGI (reference sequence). CDR3 size: 16 residues. The CDR3 spells CASSYPASPKYSEQFF. CDR3 coding DNA: TGTGCCAGCAGTTACCCGGCTAGCCCTAAGTACAGTGAGCAGTTCTTC.

The chain joins TRBV7-6 to TRBJ1-6, with 8 bases identical to TRBD1. The germline CDR1 and CDR2 sequences are SGHVS and FNYEAQ. V was clipped by 5 bases and J by 7 bases; unmatched bases: 13. This CDR3 is built from 17 residues. The CDR3 spells CASSTGQGPSPNSPLHF. The CDR3 DNA sequence: TGTGCCAGCAGCACTGGACAGGGCCCTTCCCCGAATTCACCCCTCCACTTT.

This sequence joins TRBV9 and TRBJ1-5; 8 bases are a match to TRBD1. In germline, CDR1 is SGDLS, CDR2 YYNGEE. Germline trimming cut 2 bases from V and 6 bases from J; bases unmatched to any gene: 4. The CDR3 has 14 amino acids. CDR3 bases: TGTGCCAGCAGCGTCCAGGGGGCTGGTCAGCCCCAGCATTTT. This translates into CASSVQGAGQPQHF.

The genes are TRBV11-2 and TRBJ1-1, with D hard to call. Germline V gives CDR1 SGHAT, CDR2 FQNNGV. There are 14 residues in the CDR3. With 2 bases removed from V and 4 bases from J, the gap between germline ends came to 11 bases. The CDR3 loop is CASSLRLAGTEAFF. The CDR3, as DNA: TGTGCCAGCAGCTTACGACTCGCGGGCACTGAAGCTTTCTTT.

The chain carries TRBV7-2 and TRBJ2-2; D perhaps matches TRBD1 (5 bases). The CDR3 sequence is 14 residues long. Germline V gives CDR1 SGHTA, CDR2 FQGNSA. The V and J ends lost 2 bases and 4 bases respectively, with 8 bases between them. The CDR3 coding sequence is TGTGCCAGCAGCTTAAGGGGTCGCACCGGGGAGCTGTTTTTT. It specifies CASSLRGRTGELFF. Full variable domain (rest looked up from reference TRBV7-2 and TRBJ2-2): GAGVSQSPSNKVTEKGKDVELRCDPISGHTALYWYRQSLGQGLEFLIYFQGNSAPDKSGLPSDRFSAERTGGSVSTLTIQRTQQEDSAVYLCASSLRGRTGELFFGEGSRLTVL.

This rearrangement joins TRBV6-4 to TRBJ1-4; D is possibly TRBD1 (5 bases). V gave up 6 bases and J gave up 4 bases, with 12 bases separating them. This CDR3 is built from 14 residues. The germline V gene has CDR1 MRHNA and CDR2 SNTAGT. Here the CDR3 reads CASRGQGGNEKLFF. DNA for the CDR3: TGTGCCAGCAGGGGGCAGGGCGGTAATGAAAAACTGTTTTTT.

The gene calls are TRBV19 and TRBJ2-2; 8 bases are shared with TRBD2. Germline assignment: CDR1 LNHDA and CDR2 SQIVND (reference sequence). V gave up 8 bases and J gave up 1 base; unmatched junction bases: 15. The CDR3 is 18 residues long. The CDR3 region is CASRTPGVAGMNTGELFF. The DNA of the CDR3 is TGTGCCAGTCGAACCCCGGGGGTAGCGGGGATGAACACCGGGGAGCTGTTTTTT.

The rearrangement links TRBV18 to TRBJ2-6; 7 bases are shared with TRBD1. V lost 4 bases to trimming and J lost 6 bases; unmatched junction nucleotides: 12. This CDR3 has 17 residues. Germline V gives CDR1 KGHSH, CDR2 LQKENI. The CDR3 DNA reads as TGTGCCAGCTCACAGGGGGCCGGCGGGTCAGTGGCCAACGTCCTGACTTTC. Protein: CASSQGAGGSVANVLTF.

The genes are TRBV5-6 and TRBJ1-1, with D maybe TRBD1 (6 bases). The CDR3 is 14 residues long. CDR1 and CDR2 (germline): SGHDT, YYEEEE. Trimming removed 1 base at V and 4 bases at J, with 11 bases between. CDR3 amino acids: CASSLNREGTEAFF. In DNA form, the CDR3 reads TGTGCCAGCAGCTTGAACAGGGAGGGCACTGAAGCTTTCTTT. Complete variable domain (other parts from reference TRBV5-6 and TRBJ1-1): DAGVTQSPTHLIKTRGQQVTLRCSPKSGHDTVSWYQQALGQGPQFIFQYYEEEERQRGNFPDRFSGHQFPNYSSELNVNALLLGDSALYLCASSLNREGTEAFFGQGTRLTVV.

V and J are TRBV18 and TRBJ2-2, with 9 bases identical to TRBD1. This CDR3 has 15 residues. J was trimmed by 3 bases and V by 1 base; bases with no gene match: 0. The germline gives CDR1 KGHSH, CDR2 LQKENI. The CDR3: CASSPRTGDTGELFF. The CDR3 nucleotides are TGTGCCAGCTCACCACGGACAGGGGACACCGGGGAGCTGTTTTTT.

The V gene is TRBV19, the J gene TRBJ1-5; tentatively, D is TRBD1 (5 bases). The CDR3 runs 16 residues. Germline V CDR1 and CDR2: LNHDA, SQIVND (reference sequence). V shed 3 bases and J shed 4 bases, with 16 bases lying between them. CDR3 in amino acids: CASSISTGGGNQPQHF. CDR3 bases: TGTGCCAGTAGTATTTCCACGGGCGGGGGGAATCAGCCCCAGCATTTT.

CDR3 loop: CARPYIRRYNEQFF. As DNA, the CDR3 is TGTGCCCGTCCCTATATCCGGAGATACAATGAGCAGTTCTTC. The chain combines TRBV9 with TRBJ2-1; D remains unclear. The CDR3 spans 14 residues. From germline, CDR1 is SGDLS and CDR2 YYNGEE. Deletions cut 10 bases from V and 4 bases from J, with 18 bases between.

The V and J genes are TRBV11-2 and TRBJ1-2, with D unresolved. Trimming shortened V by 1 base and J by 7 bases, and 10 bases separated the two germline ends. Germline V gene lookup returns CDR1 SGHAT and CDR2 FQNNGV. CDR3 length: 13 amino acids. The CDR3 loop reads CASSLGWPPGYTF. Written as DNA, the CDR3 is TGTGCCAGCAGCTTAGGTTGGCCCCCTGGCTACACCTTC.

The genes are TRBV3-1 (or the pseudogene TRBV3-2) and TRBJ2-5; 9 nucleotides match TRBD2. Germline V gene lookup returns CDR1 LGHDT and CDR2 YNNKEL (reference sequence). J lost 2 bases, V lost 3 bases, and 4 bases had no gene match. CDR3 length: 15 amino acids. CDR3 DNA sequence: TGTGCCAGCAGCCAGCGGGGGGGCCAACAAGAGACCCAGTACTTC. Translation gives CASSQRGGQQETQYF.

The rearrangement links TRBV4-3 to TRBJ2-3, with 8 positions matching TRBD2. CDR1 LGHNA and CDR2 YSLEER come from the germline V gene. J gave up 0 bases and V 1 base, and 15 bases lay outside the gene matches. The CDR3 runs to 20 residues. The CDR3 region is CASSQVFLGERGPSTDTQYF. The DNA for the CDR3 is TGCGCCAGCAGCCAAGTTTTTCTTGGGGAGCGGGGGCCTAGCACAGATACGCAGTATTTT.

The V gene is TRBV7-8, the J gene TRBJ1-3; D may be TRBD1 (6 bases). CDR3 size: 15 residues. With 5 bases removed from V and 1 base from J, the gap between germline ends came to 12 bases. CDR1 SGHVS and CDR2 FQNEAQ come from the germline V gene. This CDR3 is CASSRNRVSGNTIYF. The CDR3 nucleotides are TGTGCCAGCAGCCGTAACAGGGTTTCTGGAAACACCATATATTTT.

The table lists this clone with a few counts. The chain carries TRBV6-5 and TRBJ2-7; maybe TRBD1 (7 bases). The CDR3 is 14 amino acids. V was trimmed by 5 bases and J by 5 bases, leaving 16 bases between them. CDR1 is MNHEY, CDR2 SVGAGI, per germline. The CDR3 loop reads CASSPVRGAHEQYF. As DNA, the CDR3 is TGTGCCAGCAGTCCCGTCAGGGGGGCCCACGAGCAGTACTTC.

V usage is TRBV5-1 and J usage is TRBJ2-7; D call uncertain. Germline CDR1 is SGHRS and CDR2 is YFSETQ. V dropped 3 bases and J dropped 1 base, with 2 bases sitting between them. CDR3 length equals 11 residues. The CDR3 DNA sequence: TGCGCCAGCAGCTCATCCTACGAGCAGTACTTC. Translation gives CASSSSYEQYF.

The rearrangement uses TRBV19 and TRBJ2-5; 9 nucleotides align to TRBD2. The V segment lost 5 bases and the J segment 3 bases; nucleotides outside the gene matches: 4. The CDR3 is 14 residues long. Germline V gives CDR1 LNHDA, CDR2 SQIVND (reference sequence). The CDR3: CASSQLAGEETQYF. The CDR3, as DNA: TGTGCCAGTAGTCAATTAGCGGGGGAAGAGACCCAGTACTTC.

The rearrangement links TRBV9 to TRBJ2-1; 10 nucleotides match TRBD2. The CDR3 totals 15 residues. The trim removed 4 bases at V and 8 bases at J, leaving 9 bases unmatched. Germline CDR1 and CDR2: SGDLS and YYNGEE. The CDR3 loop is CASSPDSGGYYEQFF. Here the CDR3 DNA reads TGTGCCAGCAGCCCCGATAGCGGGGGGTATTATGAGCAGTTCTTC.